The rows below give T cell receptor beta chains drawn from one sample of a study of post-analysis software for immune sequencing data. TCRdb re-called the PCR reads with MiXCR, one entry per CDR3 protein. This sample has fewer than 600,000 distinct CDR3 sequences, with roughly 45% found just once. The sample was blood. Source of these receptors: a girl under 18 with multiple sclerosis. Each CDR3 is given with its conserved first and last residue. The order of the fields is J gene, CDR3 length, clone size, D gene, V gene, CDR3 protein, CDR3 DNA. The D gene is left open where the match is weak. Clone size is shown for a subset of rows, as once, few, many or a class of expanded clone.

TRBJ1-2 14 - - TRBV7-9 CASSLAQRNYGYTF TGTGCCAGCAGCTTAGCACAGCGCAACTATGGCTACACCTTC
TRBJ2-7 14 few TRBD1 TRBV5-1 CASSLRTGNYEQYF TGCGCCAGCAGCTTGAGGACAGGGAACTACGAGCAGTACTTC
TRBJ2-6 15 - - TRBV18 CASLPPGTGANVLTF TGTGCCAGCTTACCTCCAGGAACGGGGGCCAACGTCCTGACTTTC
TRBJ1-5 14 few - TRBV4-3 CASSQAQGTQPQHF TGCGCCAGCAGCCAGGCTCAGGGTACCCAGCCCCAGCATTTT
TRBJ1-6 13 - TRBD1 TRBV27 CASTGQGGSPLHF TGTGCCAGCACTGGACAGGGGGGTTCACCCCTCCACTTT
TRBJ1-6 14 few - TRBV7-8 CASSFVQNASPLHF TGTGCCAGCAGCTTTGTCCAGAACGCCTCACCCCTCCACTTT
TRBJ2-1 15 - TRBD2 TRBV12-3/TRBV12-4 CASSLGGLAGDQQFF TGTGCCAGCAGTTTAGGCGGACTAGCGGGAGACCAACAGTTCTTC
TRBJ2-5 13 many TRBD1 TRBV27 CASSPGQGETQYF TGTGCCAGCAGTCCCGGACAGGGTGAGACCCAGTACTTC
TRBJ2-5 14 few - TRBV5-1 CASQLQGFGETQYF TGCGCCAGCCAGTTACAGGGATTCGGAGAGACCCAGTACTTC
TRBJ2-7 15 - TRBD2 TRBV10-3 CAISEPGGKTYEQYF TGTGCCATCAGTGAGCCGGGGGGAAAAACCTACGAGCAGTACTTC
TRBJ1-5 15 few - TRBV4-2 CASSQEEGGRQPQHF TGTGCCAGCAGCCAAGAAGAAGGTGGGCGTCAGCCCCAGCATTTT
TRBJ2-1 15 - TRBD2 TRBV20-1 CSAPKTSGRDNEQFF TGCAGTGCTCCTAAGACTAGCGGGAGAGACAATGAGCAGTTCTTC
TRBJ2-1 13 - - TRBV29-1 CSVVARDYNEQFF TGCAGCGTTGTGGCGCGAGATTACAATGAGCAGTTCTTC
TRBJ2-1 15 - - TRBV7-2 CASSFAGQIYNEQFF TGTGCCAGCAGCTTTGCTGGACAGATATACAATGAGCAGTTCTTC
TRBJ2-2 11 - - TRBV20-1 CSARYTGELFF TGCAGTGCTAGATACACCGGGGAGCTGTTTTTT
TRBJ1-5 14 - TRBD1 TRBV12-3/TRBV12-4 CASSTGESNRPQHF TGTGCCAGCAGTACAGGGGAGAGCAATCGGCCCCAGCATTTT
TRBJ1-2 15 - - TRBV12-3/TRBV12-4 CASSSVLFGDYGYTF TGTGCCAGCAGCAGTGTCCTCTTTGGGGACTATGGCTACACCTTC
TRBJ2-1 17 - TRBD1 TRBV12-3/TRBV12-4 CASSLATGTGLYNEQFF TGTGCCAGCAGTTTAGCTACCGGGACAGGCCTATACAATGAGCAGTTCTTC
TRBJ2-7 14 - - TRBV6-5 CASSSQGRGSEQYF TGTGCCAGCAGCTCCCAGGGCAGGGGATCCGAGCAGTACTTC
TRBJ2-1 15 - - TRBV5-1 CASSSGASAFNEQFF TGCGCCAGCAGCTCTGGGGCTAGCGCCTTCAATGAGCAGTTCTTC
TRBJ2-7 15 - TRBD1 TRBV3-1 CASSQDLGTAYEQYF TGTGCCAGCAGCCAAGATCTAGGGACAGCCTACGAGCAGTACTTC
TRBJ2-7 14 few - TRBV5-5 CASSWGTADYEQYF TGTGCCAGCAGCTGGGGGACGGCTGACTACGAGCAGTACTTC
TRBJ2-7 15 - - TRBV18 CASSRGGLAYNEQYF TGTGCCAGCTCACGGGGGGGGCTCGCCTACAATGAGCAGTACTTC
TRBJ2-7 16 - TRBD2 TRBV3-1 CASSQAIGRASYEQYF TGTGCCAGCAGCCAAGCAATCGGGAGGGCCTCCTACGAGCAGTACTTC
TRBJ1-2 12 few - TRBV12-3/TRBV12-4 CASSSSSYGYTF TGTGCCAGCAGTTCCAGCAGCTATGGCTACACCTTC
TRBJ2-3 13 - - TRBV28 CASTDPLARTQYF TGTGCCAGCACCGACCCTCTAGCGCGAACGCAGTATTTT
TRBJ2-5 15 - TRBD2 TRBV20-1 CSASVAGGLEETQYF TGCAGTGCTAGTGTGGCGGGAGGGCTGGAGGAGACCCAGTACTTC
TRBJ1-1 16 - - TRBV25-1 CASTPGWVAMNTEAFF TGTGCCAGCACCCCGGGCTGGGTGGCTATGAACACTGAAGCTTTCTTT
TRBJ2-7 13 - - TRBV20-1 CSPSGTPSFEQYF TGCAGCCCCTCCGGGACACCCTCTTTCGAGCAGTACTTC
TRBJ2-3 16 few TRBD2 TRBV29-1 CSVVAKTSGSSDTQYF TGCAGCGTCGTCGCGAAGACTAGCGGGAGTTCTGATACGCAGTATTTT
TRBJ2-5 14 - - TRBV12-3/TRBV12-4 CASSQGTPKEAQYF TGTGCCAGTAGTCAAGGGACACCCAAAGAGGCCCAGTACTTC
TRBJ2-1 18 few TRBD2 TRBV7-8 CASSLPTGGSPSYNEQFF TGTGCCAGCAGCCTCCCGACTGGCGGGAGCCCTTCCTACAATGAGCAGTTCTTC
TRBJ2-1 13 - - TRBV7-9 CASSQGRVDERFF TGTGCCAGCAGCCAAGGCAGGGTTGATGAGCGGTTCTTC
TRBJ2-4 14 - - TRBV20-1 CSGEVVGRKDIQYF TGCAGTGGTGAAGTGGTAGGGAGGAAAGACATTCAGTACTTC
TRBJ2-7 15 - TRBD2 TRBV20-1 CSADRVGLAGDEQYF TGCAGTGCCGACAGGGTGGGACTAGCGGGAGACGAGCAGTACTTC
TRBJ2-7 13 - - TRBV12-3/TRBV12-4 CASSFYKSYEQYF TGTGCCAGCAGTTTTTACAAGTCCTACGAGCAGTACTTC
TRBJ1-2 15 few TRBD1 TRBV29-1 CSAYGGTGDPYGYTF TGCAGCGCCTACGGGGGGACAGGGGATCCCTATGGCTACACCTTC
TRBJ2-1 14 once TRBD1 TRBV10-2 CASSVGQGAFEQFF TGCGCCAGCAGTGTGGGACAGGGGGCTTTTGAGCAGTTCTTC
TRBJ2-5 13 - - TRBV6-1 CASSDSGQETQYF TGTGCCAGCAGTGACAGCGGCCAAGAGACCCAGTACTTC
TRBJ2-1 16 - TRBD2 TRBV14 CASRLTLAGGYNEQFF TGTGCCAGCCGGCTCACCTTAGCGGGAGGTTACAATGAGCAGTTCTTC
TRBJ2-7 15 - - TRBV5-5 CASSLGQSSSYEQYF TGTGCCAGCAGCTTGGGGCAGTCCAGCTCCTACGAGCAGTACTTC
TRBJ2-7 13 few - TRBV10-2 CASSEFRQREQYF TGCGCCAGCAGTGAGTTCCGACAGCGCGAGCAGTACTTC
TRBJ2-3 15 - TRBD2 TRBV9 CASSVAAGESDTQYF TGTGCCAGCAGCGTAGCGGCGGGAGAATCAGATACGCAGTATTTT
TRBJ1-1 14 - - TRBV6-1 CASSTRPAVTEAFF TGTGCCAGCAGTACCCGCCCTGCGGTCACTGAAGCTTTCTTT
TRBJ2-7 12 - - TRBV20-1 CNASAPVYEHYF TGCAATGCTAGCGCCCCCGTTTACGAGCACTACTTC
TRBJ2-2 15 - TRBD1 TRBV20-1 CSAKQGANVIGELFF TGCAGTGCCAAACAGGGGGCAAATGTCATCGGGGAGCTGTTTTTT
TRBJ2-3 16 - - TRBV21-1 CASSKASSERRDTQYF TGTGCCAGCAGCAAAGCCTCATCGGAGAGGAGAGATACGCAGTATTTT
TRBJ1-5 13 many - TRBV29-1 CSNSTATGRPQHF TGCAGCAACTCCACAGCCACGGGTCGACCCCAGCATTTT
TRBJ1-1 13 - - TRBV20-1 CSAPLKTLAEAFF TGCAGTGCTCCTTTGAAAACGTTGGCTGAAGCTTTCTTT
TRBJ2-3 19 - TRBD1 TRBV7-2 CASSLEGDRASLVTDTQYF TGTGCCAGCAGCTTAGAGGGGGACAGGGCCTCATTGGTGACAGATACGCAGTATTTT
TRBJ2-7 14 few - TRBV5-6 CASSWPGGSDEQYF TGTGCCAGCAGCTGGCCTGGGGGATCGGACGAGCAGTACTTC